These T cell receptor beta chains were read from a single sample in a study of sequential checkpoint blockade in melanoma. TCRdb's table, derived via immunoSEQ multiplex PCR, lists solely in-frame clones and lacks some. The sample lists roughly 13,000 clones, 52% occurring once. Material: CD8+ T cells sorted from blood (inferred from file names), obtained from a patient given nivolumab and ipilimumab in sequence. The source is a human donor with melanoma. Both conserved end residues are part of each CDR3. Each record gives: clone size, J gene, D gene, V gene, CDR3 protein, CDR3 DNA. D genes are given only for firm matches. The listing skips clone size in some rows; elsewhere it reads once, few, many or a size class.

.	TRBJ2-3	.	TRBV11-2	CASSPSGFAGHTDTQYF	TGTGCCAGCAGCCCCTCGGGGTTCGCCGGGCACACAGATACGCAGTATTTT
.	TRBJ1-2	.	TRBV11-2	CASSLDPNEVGYTF	TGTGCCAGCAGCTTAGATCCAAACGAGGTTGGCTACACCTTC
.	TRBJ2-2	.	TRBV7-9	CASSLTHTFDSRNTGELFF	TGTGCCAGCAGCCTCACTCACACCTTTGATAGCCGGAACACCGGGGAGCTGTTTTTT
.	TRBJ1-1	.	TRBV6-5	CASSYSLSNTEAFF	TGTGCCAGCAGTTACTCGTTGAGTAACACTGAAGCTTTCTTT
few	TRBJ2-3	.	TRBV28	CASSLFRAGWADTQYF	TGTGCCAGCAGTTTATTCCGGGCGGGGTGGGCAGATACGCAGTATTTT
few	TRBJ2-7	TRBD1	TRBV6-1	CASSATGGPGDEQYF	TGTGCCAGCAGTGCTACAGGGGGCCCGGGGGACGAGCAGTACTTC
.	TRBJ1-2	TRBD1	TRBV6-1	CASREGPGTGVGYTF	TGTGCCAGCAGGGAGGGTCCCGGGACAGGGGTTGGCTACACCTTC
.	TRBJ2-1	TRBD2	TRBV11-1	CASTSGTSAYNEQFF	TGTGCCAGCACGTCCGGGACTAGCGCATACAATGAGCAGTTCTTC
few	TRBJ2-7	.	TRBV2	CASSPRSYEQYF	TGTGCCAGCAGCCCGCGGTCCTACGAGCAGTACTTC
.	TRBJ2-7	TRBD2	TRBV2	CASKAGGIAYEQYF	TGTGCCAGCAAAGCGGGGGGGATCGCGTACGAGCAGTACTTC
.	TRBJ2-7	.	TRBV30	CAVRMAAVSYEQYF	TGTGCGGTGAGGATGGCAGCGGTCTCCTACGAGCAGTACTTC
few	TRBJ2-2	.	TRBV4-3	CASSQEAGELFF	TGCGCCAGCAGCCAAGAGGCTGGGGAGCTGTTTTTT
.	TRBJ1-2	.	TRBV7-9	CASSTQGHGYTF	TGTGCCAGCAGCACACAGGGTCATGGCTACACCTTC
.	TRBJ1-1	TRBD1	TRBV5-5	CASSFGTVEAFF	TGTGCCAGCAGCTTTGGGACAGTCGAAGCTTTCTTT
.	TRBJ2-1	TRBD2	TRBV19	CASTTSGRANNEQFF	TGTGCCAGTACGACTAGCGGGAGGGCTAACAATGAGCAGTTCTTC
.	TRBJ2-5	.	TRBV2	CASSDPTGPLETQYF	TGTGCCAGCAGTGACCCAACAGGGCCCCTTGAGACCCAGTACTTC
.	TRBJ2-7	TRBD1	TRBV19	CASSARQGATHEQYF	TGTGCCAGTAGTGCTCGACAGGGGGCAACCCACGAGCAGTACTTC
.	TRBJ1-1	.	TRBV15	CATSRDGQKNTEAFF	TGTGCCACCAGCAGAGACGGACAGAAGAACACTGAAGCTTTCTTT
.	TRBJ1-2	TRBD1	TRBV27	CASSGGQGGLSGYGYTF	TGTGCCAGCAGTGGCGGACAGGGCGGACTATCGGGCTATGGCTACACCTTC
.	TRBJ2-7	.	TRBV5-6	CASSPGGYEQYF	TGTGCCAGCAGCCCTGGCGGCTACGAGCAGTACTTC
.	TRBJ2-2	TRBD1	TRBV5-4	CASSLYRGSTGELFF	TGTGCCAGCAGCTTGTACAGGGGGAGTACCGGGGAGCTGTTTTTT
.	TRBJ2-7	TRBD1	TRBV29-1	CSVARDRGPEQYF	TGCAGCGTCGCTCGGGACAGGGGGCCCGAGCAGTACTTC
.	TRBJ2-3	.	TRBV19	CASSIDRGTDTQYF	TGTGCCAGTAGTATAGACAGGGGCACAGATACGCAGTATTTT
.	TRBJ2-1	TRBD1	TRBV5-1	CASSLTGGYDEQFF	TGCGCCAGCAGCTTGACAGGGGGGTACGATGAGCAGTTCTTC
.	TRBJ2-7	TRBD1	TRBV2	CASSEGDRVYEQYF	TGTGCCAGCAGTGAAGGAGACAGGGTCTACGAGCAGTACTTC
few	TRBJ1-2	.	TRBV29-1	CSVEGALYYGYTF	TGCAGCGTTGAAGGGGCCCTGTACTATGGCTACACCTTC
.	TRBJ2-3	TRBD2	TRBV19	CASSISGPGGPSDTQYF	TGTGCCAGTAGTATAAGTGGGCCGGGGGGGCCATCTGATACGCAGTATTTT
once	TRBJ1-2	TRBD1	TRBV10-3	CAISESETGGSRYGYTF	TGTGCCATCAGTGAGTCGGAGACAGGGGGCTCTCGCTATGGCTACACCTTC
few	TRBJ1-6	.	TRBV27	CASRPGLSNSPLHF	TGTGCCAGCAGACCGGGACTCTCAAATTCACCCCTCCACTTT
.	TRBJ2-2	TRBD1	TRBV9	CASGLGTANTGELFF	TGTGCCAGCGGCCTCGGGACAGCGAACACCGGGGAGCTGTTTTTT
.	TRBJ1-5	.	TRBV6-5	CASSRNRYSNQPQHF	TGTGCCAGCAGTCGAAACAGATATAGCAATCAGCCCCAGCATTTT
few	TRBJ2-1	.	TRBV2	CASKLTAYNEQFF	TGTGCCAGCAAGCTGACAGCTTACAATGAGCAGTTCTTC
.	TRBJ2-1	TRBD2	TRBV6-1	CASSEWLAGDYPDSEQFF	TGTGCCAGCAGTGAATGGCTAGCGGGGGATTATCCGGACAGTGAGCAGTTCTTC